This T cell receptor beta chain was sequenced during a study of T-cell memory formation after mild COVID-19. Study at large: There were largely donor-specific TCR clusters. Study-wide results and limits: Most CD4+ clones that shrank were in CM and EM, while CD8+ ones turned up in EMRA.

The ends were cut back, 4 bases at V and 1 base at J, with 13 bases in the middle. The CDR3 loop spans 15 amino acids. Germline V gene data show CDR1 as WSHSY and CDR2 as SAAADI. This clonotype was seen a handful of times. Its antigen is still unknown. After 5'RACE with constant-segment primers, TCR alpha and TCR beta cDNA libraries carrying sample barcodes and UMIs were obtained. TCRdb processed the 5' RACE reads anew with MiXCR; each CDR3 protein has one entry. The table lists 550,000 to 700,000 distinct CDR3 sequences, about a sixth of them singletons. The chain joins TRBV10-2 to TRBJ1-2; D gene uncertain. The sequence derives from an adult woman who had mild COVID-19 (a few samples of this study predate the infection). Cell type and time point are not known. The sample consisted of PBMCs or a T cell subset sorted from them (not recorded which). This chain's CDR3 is CASSGEPTLNYGYTF. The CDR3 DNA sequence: TGCGCCAGCAGTGGAGAACCAACCCTTAACTATGGCTACACCTTC.